This TCR beta chain emerged from a study of shared clonotypes between healthy human individuals. J gave up 2 bases and V 6 bases, and 4 bases lay outside the gene matches. Germline V gene data show CDR1 as ENHRY and CDR2 as SYGVKD. The CDR3 is 15 amino acids. Subsets obtained from CD4+ cells comprised CD45RA+ naive and CD45RA-negative memory cells. Generated by immunoSEQ multiplex PCR, the TCRdb table keeps only in-frame clones and is missing some. The data show 1.4 million or so clones, around 98.5% seen once. This clone was counted a single time. The V and J genes are TRBV10-3 and TRBJ2-3, with 11 bases that match TRBD2. This TCR was recovered from a man younger than 40 in good health. Specimen: naive CD4+ T cells sorted from blood. As for subset: CD45RA+ positively selected. This CDR3 reads CAIRELAGVTDTQYF. The CDR3 DNA reads as TGTGCCATCAGGGAACTAGCGGGAGTCACAGATACGCAGTATTTT.